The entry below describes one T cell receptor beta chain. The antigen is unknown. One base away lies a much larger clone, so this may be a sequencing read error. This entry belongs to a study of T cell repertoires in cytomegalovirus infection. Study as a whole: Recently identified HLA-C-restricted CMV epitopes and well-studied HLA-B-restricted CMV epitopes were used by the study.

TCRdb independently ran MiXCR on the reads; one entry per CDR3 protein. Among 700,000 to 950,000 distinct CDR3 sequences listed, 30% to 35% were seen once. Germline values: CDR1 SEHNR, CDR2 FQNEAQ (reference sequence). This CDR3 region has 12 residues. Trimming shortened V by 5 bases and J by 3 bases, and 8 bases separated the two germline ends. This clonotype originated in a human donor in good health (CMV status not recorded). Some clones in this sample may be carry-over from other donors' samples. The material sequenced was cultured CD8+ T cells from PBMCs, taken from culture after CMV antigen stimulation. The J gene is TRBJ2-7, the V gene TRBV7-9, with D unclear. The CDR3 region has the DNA TGTGCCAGCAGCCCCAACCTCTACGAGCAGTACGTC. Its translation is CASSPNLYEQYV.